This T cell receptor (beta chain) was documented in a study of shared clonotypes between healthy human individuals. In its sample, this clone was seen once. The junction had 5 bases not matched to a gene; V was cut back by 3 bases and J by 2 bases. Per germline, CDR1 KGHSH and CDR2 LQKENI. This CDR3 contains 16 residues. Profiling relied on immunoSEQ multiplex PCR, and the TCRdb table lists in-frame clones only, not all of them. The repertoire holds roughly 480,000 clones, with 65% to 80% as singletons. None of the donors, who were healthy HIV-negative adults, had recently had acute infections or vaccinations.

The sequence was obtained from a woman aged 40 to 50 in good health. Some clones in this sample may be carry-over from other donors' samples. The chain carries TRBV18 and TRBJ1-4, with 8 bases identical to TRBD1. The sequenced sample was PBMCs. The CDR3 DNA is TGTGCCAGCTCACCCCGAACAGGGGGGACTAATGAAAAACTGTTTTTT. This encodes CASSPRTGGTNEKLFF. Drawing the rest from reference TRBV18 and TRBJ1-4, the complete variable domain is NAGVMQNPRHLVRRRGQEARLRCSPMKGHSHVYWYRQLPEEGLKFMVYLQKENIIDESGMPKERFSAEFPKEGPSILRIQQVVRGDSAAYFCASSPRTGGTNEKLFFGSGTQLSVL.